The text below deals with one TCR beta chain. The donors, all of them Caucasian adults, lived in Nashville, Tennessee. In the CD4+ fraction, cells were divided into CD45RA+ naive and CD45RA-negative memory subsets. This record belongs to a study of shared clonotypes between healthy human individuals. V was shortened by 4 bases and J by 9 bases, with 12 bases between the two germline ends. Germline-derived CDR1 and CDR2 are LNHDA and SQIVND (reference sequence). The CDR3 is made up of 12 amino acids. Per sorted-subset replicate PCR, input was about 180 ng DNA, representing tens of thousands of T cell genomes. Assay used: immunoSEQ multiplex PCR; TCRdb lists only in-frame clones, some missing. This table holds approximately 1,000,000 clones, around 82% found once.

Sequenced sample: memory CD4+ T cells from PBMCs. Subset described: CD45RA-negative fraction. The chain carries TRBV19 and TRBJ2-5, with D possibly TRBD1 on 5 matching bases. The sequence was obtained from a man aged 18 to 29 in good health. Some clones in this sample may be carry-over from other donors' samples. CDR3 residues: CASSSQGWAQYF. CDR3 DNA sequence: TGTGCCAGTAGTAGCCAGGGCTGGGCCCAGTACTTC.